The TCR beta chain under discussion was sequenced for a study of blood T cell repertoires in COVID-19. Study information: T cells, B-cell-depleted T cells, or PBMCs supplied cDNA or gDNA.

CDR3 length equals 14 residues. The trim removed 1 base at V and 3 bases at J, leaving 3 bases unmatched. Germline CDR1 is SGHRS and CDR2 is YFSETQ. Sequencing was performed with immunoSEQ multiplex PCR; in TCRdb, only in-frame clones are kept and a portion is missing. The sample lists some 190,000 clones, 80% occurring once. Cohorts were determined from participant-reported clinical history. The TCR originated in a man between 25 and 39 years old with acute COVID-19. Sample: PBMCs or T cells enriched from blood (not recorded which). The gene calls are TRBV5-1 and TRBJ2-5, with TRBD1 identical over 7 bases. The CDR3 is CASSLWTGEETQYF. The CDR3 DNA is TGCGCCAGCAGCTTGTGGACAGGTGAAGAGACCCAGTACTTC.